The 7 T cell receptor beta chains below all came from one sample that was sequenced in a study of PD-L1 blockade in urothelial cancer. Time point reported: peripheral blood 6 weeks after treatment start. Generated by immunoSEQ multiplex PCR, the TCRdb table keeps only in-frame clones and is missing some. The sample shows about 120,000 clones, 80% to 90% of them seen only once. Sequencing was performed on PBMCs, taken around atezolizumab (anti-PD-L1) treatment. The origin of the receptors is a man in his sixties with urothelial cancer.

The chain is built from TRBV27 and TRBJ2-5; possible D gene TRBD2, 5 bases. The CDR3 totals 14 residues. The V gene lost 4 bases and the J gene lost 5 bases, with 14 bases spanning the gap. The germline V gene encodes CDR1 MNHEY and CDR2 SMNVEV (reference sequence). The CDR3 here is CASSYLASKETQYF. CDR3 nucleotide sequence: TGTGCCAGCAGTTATTTAGCGAGCAAGGAGACCCAGTACTTC.

Comment on this clone: Compared with germline, one end of the junction differs, possibly owing to a read error. The chain carries TRBV10-3 and TRBJ2-6, with 11 bases identical to TRBD1. Germline values: CDR1 ENHRY, CDR2 SYGVKD. The CDR3 extends over 18 amino acids. CDR3 nucleotide sequence: TGTGCCATCAATGAGGGACAGGGGGGCCCCTCTGGGGCCAACGTCCTGACTTTC. Translating it yields CAINEGQGGPSGANVLTF.

The chain is built from TRBV9 and TRBJ2-3; tentative D call: TRBD2 (6 bases). There are 18 residues in the CDR3. Germline V gives CDR1 SGDLS, CDR2 YYNGEE. The germline V and J ends were trimmed by 0 bases and 5 bases, with 22 bases remaining between them. The CDR3 is CASSVGVPGPGDQDTQYF. The CDR3 DNA reads as TGTGCCAGCAGCGTAGGGGTCCCGGGACCGGGGGACCAAGATACGCAGTATTTT.

This chain links TRBV2 with TRBJ1-2; D might be TRBD1 (5 bases). CDR1 is SNHLY, CDR2 FYNNEI, per germline. The germline V and J ends were trimmed by 6 bases and 1 base, with 9 bases remaining between them. The CDR3 has 13 residues. The CDR3 spells CASREGFNYGYTF. Written as DNA, the CDR3 is TGTGCCAGCAGGGAGGGGTTTAACTATGGCTACACCTTC.

The chain recombines TRBV28 with TRBJ1-5; D perhaps matches TRBD1 (5 bases). This CDR3 has 12 amino acids. V dropped 8 bases and J dropped 7 bases, with 12 bases sitting between them. Germline V gene sequence: CDR1 MDHEN, CDR2 SYDVKM. This CDR3 is CASGGVGQPQHF. The CDR3 bases are TGTGCCAGCGGGGGGGTGGGCCAGCCCCAGCATTTT.

DNA of the CDR3: TGTGCCAGCAGTTTAAGGGGCCAGGGGCCCTACAATGAGCAGTTCTTC. It codes for CASSLRGQGPYNEQFF. V and J are TRBV7-8 and TRBJ2-1, with a possible D match to TRBD1 (6 bases). Germline CDR1 reads SGHVS; CDR2 reads FQNEAQ. V lost 6 bases and J lost 2, with 17 bases in between. CDR3 length: 16 amino acids.

In the case of this clone: Other nucleotide sequences from this sample produce the same CDR3. The CDR3 nucleotides are TGCGCCAGCAGCCTTGGACAGGTTTACGAGCAGTACTTC. This codes for CASSLGQVYEQYF. The chain employs TRBV5-1 and TRBJ2-7; 7 nucleotides match TRBD1. J lost 4 bases, V lost 4 bases, and 5 bases had no gene match. This CDR3 has 13 residues. Germline V gives CDR1 SGHRS, CDR2 YFSETQ.